This T cell receptor (beta chain) is from a study of cytomegalovirus exposure and HLA in healthy donors. The CDR3 has 14 amino acids. CDR1 and CDR2 (germline): SEHNR, FQNEAQ (reference sequence). V trimming: 1 base; J trimming: 7 bases; junction bases outside the gene matches: 4. As to this clone: Antigen unknown.

The PCR used 60 Vbeta and 13 Jbeta primers. TCRdb keeps only in-frame clones here, not all; method: immunoSEQ multiplex PCR. Among 60,000 to 65,000 clones listed, around 87% were seen once. Regarding the study as a whole: Association of a missense DCLRE1C variant with TCR beta V- and J-gene trimming was reported in a later analysis. Solely CMV serostatus was available to characterize immune exposure. TCR beta V segments were, for the most part, productive about 87% or about 30% of the time in an earlier analysis.

Sequences were obtained from PBMCs. The rearrangement joins TRBV7-9 to TRBJ2-1; TRBD2 matches at 7 bases. The sequence was obtained from a man between 18 and 29 years old in good health and CMV-seronegative. CDR3 sequence reads: CASSLESGGNEQFF. CDR3 nucleotide sequence: TGTGCCAGCAGCTTAGAATCGGGGGGAAATGAGCAGTTCTTC.